Below, 32 T cell receptor beta chains from the same sample are listed, as sequenced in a study of CD8+ T cells in alopecia areata. Sequencing used cDNA as its template, made by extracting RNA and reverse transcribing it. The protocol was immunoSEQ multiplex PCR, while the TCRdb copy is restricted to in-frame clones and leaves out a portion. The sample lists about 200,000 clones, about 53% occurring once. The sequencing here drew on CD4+ T cells sorted from blood, taken at week 0. These receptors were obtained from a human donor with alopecia areata.

The rearrangement joins TRBV6-1 to TRBJ1-1, with D possibly matching TRBD1 (6 bases). Trimming shortened V by 5 bases and J by 6 bases, and 16 bases separated the two germline ends. CDR3 size: 14 residues. Germline V gene data show CDR1 as MNHNS and CDR2 as SASEGT. The CDR3 protein is CASSRQQGIPEAFF. In nucleotides, the CDR3 is TGTGCCAGCAGTCGCCAACAGGGTATCCCTGAAGCTTTCTTT.

In DNA form, the CDR3 reads TGTGCCTGGAGCTTTTTGACTGAAGCTTTCTTT. Translation: CAWSFLTEAFF. The chain joins TRBV30 to TRBJ1-1; no clear D. The CDR3 contains 11 residues. V was clipped by 3 bases and J by 5 bases, with 7 bases between them. Germline assignment: CDR1 GTSNPN and CDR2 SVGIG (reference sequence).

V and J are TRBV5-6 and TRBJ1-4; D might be TRBD1 (5 bases). CDR1 is SGHDT, CDR2 YYEEEE, per germline. The CDR3 loop spans 13 amino acids. V gave up 3 bases and J gave up 4 bases, with 7 bases separating them. CDR3 sequence reads: CASSYRFNEKLFF. The CDR3 coding sequence is TGTGCCAGCAGCTACAGGTTTAATGAAAAACTGTTTTTT.

For this clone: This same CDR3 is encoded by further DNA sequences in the sample. The chain joins TRBV7-9 to TRBJ2-3; D is ambiguous. Germline V lookup: CDR1 SEHNR, CDR2 FQNEAQ (reference sequence). The CDR3 has 15 residues. V lost 3 bases, J lost 0 bases, and 10 bases lay in between. CDR3 in amino acids: CASSFYGTSTDTQYF. The CDR3 nucleotides read TGTGCCAGCAGCTTTTACGGCACTAGCACAGATACGCAGTATTTT.

The V and J genes are TRBV4-2 and TRBJ1-2, with 7 bases that match TRBD1. Germline loops: CDR1 LGHNA, CDR2 YNFKEQ. The CDR3 totals 16 residues. With V trimmed by 1 base and J by 6 bases, 11 bases remained unmatched. The CDR3 sequence: CASSQVGSSGTDGYTF. Here the CDR3 DNA reads TGTGCCAGCAGCCAAGTTGGCTCTTCCGGGACAGATGGCTACACCTTC.

This clone was observed a few times. The gene calls are TRBV25-1 and TRBJ1-1, with D maybe TRBD1 (5 bases). The CDR3 length is 12 residues. Between the trimmed V and J ends, which lost 8 bases and 5 bases, there was a span of 12 bases. The germline gives CDR1 MGHDK, CDR2 SYGVNS. CDR3 protein: CASGLWGTEAFF. The CDR3 DNA follows: TGTGCCAGCGGATTGTGGGGGACTGAAGCTTTCTTT. Full variable domain (outside the CDR3, taken from reference TRBV25-1 and TRBJ1-1): EADIYQTPRYLVIGTGKKITLECSQTMGHDKMYWYQQDPGMELHLIHYSYGVNSTEKGDLSSESTVSRIRTEHFPLTLESARPSHTSQYLCASGLWGTEAFFGQGTRLTVV.

The V gene is TRBV9, the J gene TRBJ2-3, with unresolved D. Trimming left V 2 bases short and J 0 bases short, with 7 bases between. The CDR3 is 14 residues long. From germline, CDR1 is SGDLS and CDR2 YYNGEE. The CDR3 reads CASSVRPSTDTQYF. CDR3 nucleotides: TGTGCCAGCAGCGTTCGCCCTAGCACAGATACGCAGTATTTT.

This clone turned up a few times. J is TRBJ1-2 and V is TRBV30; no clear D gene. The CDR3 consists of 11 residues. CDR1 and CDR2 from the germline V gene are GTSNPN and SVGIG (reference sequence). V shed 5 bases and J shed 4 bases, with 8 bases lying between them. CDR3 region: CAWGRPYGYTF. CDR3 nucleotide sequence: TGTGCCTGGGGGAGGCCCTATGGCTACACCTTC.

The chain is built from TRBV9 and TRBJ1-4, with 9 bases that match TRBD1. The length of the CDR3 is 15 residues. Trimming at V came to 2 bases and at J to 8 bases, leaving 7 bases not matched to a gene. The germline V gene encodes CDR1 SGDLS and CDR2 YYNGEE. CDR3 protein: CASSVLGQGGEKLFF. The CDR3 DNA reads as TGTGCCAGCAGCGTCCTGGGACAGGGAGGCGAAAAACTGTTTTTT.

This chain joins TRBV11-2 and TRBJ2-3, with no clear D. Between the trimmed V and J ends, which lost 5 bases and 13 bases, there was a span of 10 bases. The germline V gene encodes CDR1 SGHAT and CDR2 FQNNGV. The CDR3 sequence is 10 residues long. For the CDR3, the DNA is TGTGCCAGCAGCCACATTAAGAAGTATTTT. This codes for CASSHIKKYF.

J is TRBJ1-4 and V is TRBV7-9; the D is unclear. The CDR3 runs to 11 residues. V lost 2 bases to trimming and J lost 7 bases, with 2 bases between them. Germline V gene data show CDR1 as SEHNR and CDR2 as FQNEAQ (reference sequence). DNA for the CDR3: TGTGCCAGCAGCTTATCTGAAAAACTGTTTTTT. Its protein product is CASSLSEKLFF.

This clone came up a few times. CDR3 in amino acids: CATSRSTGRNEKLFF. CDR3 sequence (DNA): TGTGCCACCAGCAGGTCGACAGGGCGTAATGAAAAACTGTTTTTT. J is TRBJ1-4 and V is TRBV15, with TRBD1 identical over 7 bases. This CDR3 contains 15 residues. With 3 bases clipped from V and 4 bases from J, the junction kept 5 bases outside the gene matches. Germline V lookup: CDR1 LNHNV, CDR2 YYDKDF (reference sequence).

This chain uses TRBV25-1 with TRBJ1-2; D possibly corresponds to TRBD1 (6 bases). The CDR3 covers 12 residues. The V end lost 1 base, the J end lost 12 bases, and 12 bases lay between the germline ends. Germline CDR1 and CDR2: MGHDK and SYGVNS. The CDR3 DNA reads TGTGCCAGCAGTGAATTCCAGGGGCTTCACACCTTC. The encoded protein is CASSEFQGLHTF.

This clone was found a few times. The rearrangement joins TRBV19 to TRBJ2-7, with D hard to call. Germline assignment: CDR1 LNHDA and CDR2 SQIVND (reference sequence). The CDR3 is 15 amino acids. The germline V and J ends were trimmed by 1 base and 2 bases, with 12 bases remaining between them. CDR3 in DNA: TGTGCCAGTAGTATAGCTCCAGGAAGGACCTACGAGCAGTACTTC. Its translation is CASSIAPGRTYEQYF.

The chain is built from TRBV19 and TRBJ1-1; D is perhaps TRBD1 (6 bases). Looked up from germline, CDR1 is LNHDA and CDR2 is SQIVND (reference sequence). The CDR3 spans 17 residues. V was pared by 3 bases and J by 3 bases, with 20 bases between. CDR3 protein: CASSMVTGPVRDTEAFF. The CDR3 nucleotides read TGTGCCAGTAGTATGGTGACAGGCCCCGTGAGGGACACTGAAGCTTTCTTT.

Only a few counts were recorded for this clone. The chain couples TRBV6-5 to TRBJ2-1; a weak D match, TRBD2 (5 bases). Trimming removed 7 bases from V and 5 bases from J, with 15 bases in between. Germline assignment: CDR1 MNHEY and CDR2 SVGAGI. The CDR3 is made up of 14 amino acids. Written as DNA, the CDR3 is TGTGCCAGCAAGGTCCGGGATGTTCACAATGAGCAGTTCTTC. Protein: CASKVRDVHNEQFF.

This clone was found a few times. V and J are TRBV29-1 and TRBJ2-3; 7 bases align to TRBD2. V lost 4 bases, J lost 5 bases, and 6 bases stayed unmatched. In germline, CDR1 is SQVTM, CDR2 ANQGSEA. The CDR3 contains 13 residues. DNA of the CDR3: TGCAGCGTTGGGGAGGGGACCGGAGATACGCAGTATTTT. Amino acids: CSVGEGTGDTQYF.

The rearrangement joins TRBV7-2 to TRBJ1-5; D is undetermined. Germline CDR1 and CDR2: SGHTA and FQGNSA. This CDR3 has 14 residues. V was pared by 0 bases and J by 0 bases, with 3 bases between. CDR3 nucleotides: TGTGCCAGCAGCTTAGCAGATAGCAATCAGCCCCAGCATTTT. Protein product: CASSLADSNQPQHF.

Only a few counts were recorded for this clone. This chain connects TRBV4-1 to TRBJ1-2; D remains unclear. Looked up from germline, CDR1 is MGHRA and CDR2 is YSYEKL. There are 12 residues in the CDR3. Trimming removed 0 bases at V and 8 bases at J, with 7 bases between. This CDR3 is CASSQDRWGYTF. CDR3 DNA sequence: TGCGCCAGCAGCCAAGATCGTTGGGGCTACACCTTC.

The rearrangement uses TRBV5-1 and TRBJ2-7, with D tentatively TRBD1 or TRBD2 (5 bases each). Germline loops: CDR1 SGHRS, CDR2 YFSETQ. The V gene lost 2 bases and the J gene lost 6 bases, with 21 bases spanning the gap. This CDR3 is 16 amino acids long. CDR3 amino acids: CASSFASTGPGAEQYF. In nucleotides, the CDR3 is TGCGCCAGCAGCTTCGCATCCACGGGACCTGGGGCCGAGCAGTACTTC.

The gene calls are TRBV6-5 and TRBJ2-5; 10 bases line up with TRBD1. Germline V gives CDR1 MNHEY, CDR2 SVGAGI. J gave up 5 bases and V 7 bases, and 10 bases lay outside the gene matches. This CDR3 comprises 15 residues. In DNA form, the CDR3 reads TGTGCCAGCACCCCCCCGGGACAGGGGCCCGAGACCCAGTACTTC. Its translation is CASTPPGQGPETQYF.

The chain joins TRBV5-4 to TRBJ2-5; either TRBD1 or TRBD2 may fit D (5 bases each). Trimming took off 5 bases at V and 1 base at J, with 18 bases between the two ends. The CDR3 totals 16 residues. The germline V gene has CDR1 SGHNT and CDR2 YYREEE (reference sequence). Written as DNA, the CDR3 is TGTGCCAGCAGTCCTGAGGGACCGCGATCCCAAGAGACCCAGTACTTC. Encoded protein: CASSPEGPRSQETQYF.

The chain carries TRBV29-1 and TRBJ2-1, with TRBD2 matching over 12 bases. The CDR3 totals 17 residues. Germline V lookup: CDR1 SQVTM, CDR2 ANQGSEA. V shed 4 bases and J 4 bases; nucleotides not matched to a gene: 11. The CDR3 region is CSVGRTSGEAEYNEQFF. Written as DNA, the CDR3 is TGCAGCGTTGGGCGGACTAGCGGGGAGGCGGAATACAATGAGCAGTTCTTC.

This clone occurred a few times. The chain links TRBV2 to TRBJ1-5; D perhaps matches TRBD1 (6 bases). This CDR3 has 15 amino acids. In germline, CDR1 is SNHLY, CDR2 FYNNEI. Trimming stripped 6 bases from V and 1 base from J, with 13 bases between. CDR3 sequence (DNA): TGTGCCAGCAGGGAGGGGGGCCGAAGCAATCAGCCCCAGCATTTT. Translating it yields CASREGGRSNQPQHF.

The chain is built from TRBV30 and TRBJ1-1; D perhaps matches TRBD1 (5 bases). CDR3 length: 11 residues. V lost 8 bases, J lost 4 bases, and 11 bases lay in between. Germline values: CDR1 GTSNPN, CDR2 SVGIG (reference sequence). CDR3 sequence: CALGGSTEAFF. CDR3 DNA sequence: TGTGCCCTGGGGGGGAGCACTGAAGCTTTCTTT. Supplemented by reference TRBV30 and TRBJ1-1, the full variable domain reads SQTIHQWPATLVQPVGSPLSLECTVEGTSNPNLYWYRQAAGRGLQLLFYSVGIGQISSEVPQNLSASRPQDRQFILSSKKLLLSDSGFYLCALGGSTEAFFGQGTRLTVV.

The J gene is TRBJ1-1, the V gene TRBV7-9; weak D call: TRBD1 (5 bases). The CDR3 is made up of 15 amino acids. Trimming pared 1 base from V and 2 bases from J, leaving 11 bases between. CDR1 SEHNR and CDR2 FQNEAQ come from the germline V gene (reference sequence). The CDR3 nucleotides are TGTGCCAGCAGCTTAGATCGACAGAGAAACACTGAAGCTTTCTTT. Its protein is CASSLDRQRNTEAFF.

The chain employs TRBV5-6 and TRBJ2-4; 8 bases line up with TRBD1. The germline V gene encodes CDR1 SGHDT and CDR2 YYEEEE. The trim removed 0 bases at V and 8 bases at J, leaving 7 bases unmatched. The CDR3 runs 15 residues. The CDR3 loop reads CASSLVTGGTDIQYF. For the CDR3, the DNA is TGTGCCAGCAGCTTGGTAACAGGGGGAACGGACATTCAGTACTTC.

The V call is TRBV29-1, the J call TRBJ1-1; the match to TRBD1 covers 8 bases. Germline CDR1 is SQVTM and CDR2 is ANQGSEA. CDR3 size: 13 residues. V was pared by 6 bases and J by 3 bases, with 6 bases of the junction left unmatched. The CDR3 nucleotides are TGCAGCGTAGGACAGGGATTGGACACTGAAGCTTTCTTT. Its protein is CSVGQGLDTEAFF.

This clone was observed a handful of times. The rearrangement uses TRBV5-6 and TRBJ2-5; D is undetermined. Trimming pared 3 bases from V and 2 bases from J, leaving 11 bases between. The CDR3 has 14 amino acids. Germline CDR1 SGHDT, CDR2 YYEEEE. In DNA, the CDR3 is TGTGCCAGCAGCTCTCCGGGCCTACAAGAGACCCAGTACTTC. It codes for CASSSPGLQETQYF.

This clone was counted only a few times. This sequence joins TRBV30 and TRBJ2-1; 11 bases fit TRBD2. With V trimmed by 2 bases and J by 13 bases, 4 bases remained unmatched. The CDR3 covers 12 residues. Germline CDR1 reads GTSNPN; CDR2 reads SVGIG (reference sequence). The CDR3 DNA is TGTGCCTGGAGTACACTAGCGGGGGTACAGTTCTTC. Encoded protein: CAWSTLAGVQFF. Combining the CDR3 with reference TRBV30 and TRBJ2-1 gives the whole variable domain SQTIHQWPATLVQPVGSPLSLECTVEGTSNPNLYWYRQAAGRGLQLLFYSVGIGQISSEVPQNLSASRPQDRQFILSSKKLLLSDSGFYLCAWSTLAGVQFFGPGTRLTVL.

This clone was counted a single time. The chain combines TRBV6-5 with TRBJ1-1; no clear D. The germline gives CDR1 MNHEY, CDR2 SVGAGI. The CDR3 spans 13 residues. Trimming pared 11 bases from V and 0 bases from J, leaving 13 bases between. CDR3 residues: CAVLGPMNTEAFF. CDR3 nucleotide sequence: TGTGCCGTCCTAGGCCCCATGAACACTGAAGCTTTCTTT.

This chain connects TRBV5-6 to TRBJ2-7, with D unclear. V lost 6 bases to trimming and J lost 3 bases, with 13 bases between them. This CDR3 region has 13 residues. Per germline, CDR1 SGHDT and CDR2 YYEEEE. CDR3 DNA sequence: TGTGCCAGCATCGGGCCCCGCAACTACGAGCAGTACTTC. Translated, it gives CASIGPRNYEQYF.